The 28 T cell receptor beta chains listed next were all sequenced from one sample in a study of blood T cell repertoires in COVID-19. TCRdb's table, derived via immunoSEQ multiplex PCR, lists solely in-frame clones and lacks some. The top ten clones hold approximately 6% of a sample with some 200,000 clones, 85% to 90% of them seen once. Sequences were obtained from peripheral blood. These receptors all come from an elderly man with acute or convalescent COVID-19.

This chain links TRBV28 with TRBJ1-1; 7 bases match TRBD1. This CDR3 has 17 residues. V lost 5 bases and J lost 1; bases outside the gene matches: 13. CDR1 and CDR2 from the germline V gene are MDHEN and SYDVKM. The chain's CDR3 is CASSGPTPTGTNTEAFF. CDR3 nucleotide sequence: TGTGCCAGCAGTGGCCCCACCCCGACAGGGACGAACACTGAAGCTTTCTTT.

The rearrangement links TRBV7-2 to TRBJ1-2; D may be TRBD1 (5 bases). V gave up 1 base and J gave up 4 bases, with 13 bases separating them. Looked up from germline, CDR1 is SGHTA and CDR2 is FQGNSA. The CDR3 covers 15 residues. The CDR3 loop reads CASSLDLPGLYGYTF. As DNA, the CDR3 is TGTGCCAGCAGCTTAGATCTCCCAGGGCTCTATGGCTACACCTTC.

CDR3 region: CASKRMSSTDTQYF. The CDR3 DNA reads as TGTGCCAGCAAACGAATGAGTAGCACAGATACGCAGTATTTT. The chain combines TRBV4-2 with TRBJ2-3, with D hard to call. Germline-derived CDR1 and CDR2 are LGHNA and YNFKEQ. The V and J ends lost 7 bases and 0 bases respectively, with 11 bases between them. The CDR3 consists of 14 residues.

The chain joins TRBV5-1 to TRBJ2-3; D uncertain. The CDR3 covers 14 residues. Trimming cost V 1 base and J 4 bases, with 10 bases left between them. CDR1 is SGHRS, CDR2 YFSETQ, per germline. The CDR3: CASSLLQTSDTQYF. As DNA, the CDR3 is TGCGCCAGCAGCTTGTTACAGACCTCAGATACGCAGTATTTT.

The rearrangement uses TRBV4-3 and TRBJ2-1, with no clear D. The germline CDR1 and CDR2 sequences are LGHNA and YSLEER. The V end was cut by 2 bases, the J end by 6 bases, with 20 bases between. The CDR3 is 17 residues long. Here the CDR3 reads CASSQQIPALIGNEQFF. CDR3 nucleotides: TGCGCCAGCAGCCAACAGATCCCTGCCCTGATTGGCAATGAGCAGTTCTTC.

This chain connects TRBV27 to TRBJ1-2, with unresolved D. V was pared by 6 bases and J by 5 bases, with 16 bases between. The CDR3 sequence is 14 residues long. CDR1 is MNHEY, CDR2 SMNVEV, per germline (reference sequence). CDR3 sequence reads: CASSPSRQWYGYTF. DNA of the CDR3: TGTGCCAGCAGCCCCTCCCGACAATGGTATGGCTACACCTTC.

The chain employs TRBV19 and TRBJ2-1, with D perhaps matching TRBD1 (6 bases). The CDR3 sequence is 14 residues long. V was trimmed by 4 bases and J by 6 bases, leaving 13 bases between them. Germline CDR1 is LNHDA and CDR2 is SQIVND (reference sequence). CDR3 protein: CASSRGRILNEQFF. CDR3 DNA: TGTGCCAGTAGTAGGGGGCGGATACTCAATGAGCAGTTCTTC.

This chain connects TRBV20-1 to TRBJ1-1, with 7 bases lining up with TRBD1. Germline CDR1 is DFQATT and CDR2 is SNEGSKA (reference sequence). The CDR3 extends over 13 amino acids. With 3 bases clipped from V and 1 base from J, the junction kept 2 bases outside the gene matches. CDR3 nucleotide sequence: TGCAGTGCTAGTCAGGGGGGGAACACTGAAGCTTTCTTT. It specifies CSASQGGNTEAFF.

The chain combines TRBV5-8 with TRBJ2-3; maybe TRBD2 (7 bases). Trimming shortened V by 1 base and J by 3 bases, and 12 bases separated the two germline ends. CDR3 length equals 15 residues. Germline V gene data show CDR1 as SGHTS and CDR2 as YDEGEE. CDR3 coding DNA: TGTGCCAGCAGCTTGTCGGGGGGCCGGACAGATACGCAGTATTTT. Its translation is CASSLSGGRTDTQYF.

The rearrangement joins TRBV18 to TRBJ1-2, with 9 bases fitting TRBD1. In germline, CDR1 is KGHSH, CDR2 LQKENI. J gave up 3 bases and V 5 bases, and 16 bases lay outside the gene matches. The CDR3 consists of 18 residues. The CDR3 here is CASSTGQGPIVGDYGYTF. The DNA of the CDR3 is TGTGCCAGCTCAACAGGACAGGGGCCCATAGTGGGAGACTATGGCTACACCTTC. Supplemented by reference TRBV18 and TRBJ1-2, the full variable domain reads NAGVMQNPRHLVRRRGQEARLRCSPMKGHSHVYWYRQLPEEGLKFMVYLQKENIIDESGMPKERFSAEFPKEGPSILRIQQVVRGDSAAYFCASSTGQGPIVGDYGYTFGSGTRLTVV.

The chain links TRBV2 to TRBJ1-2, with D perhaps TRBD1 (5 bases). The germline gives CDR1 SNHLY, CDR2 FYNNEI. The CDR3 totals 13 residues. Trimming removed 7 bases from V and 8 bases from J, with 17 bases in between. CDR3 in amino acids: CASTGLAGKGYTF. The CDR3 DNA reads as TGTGCCAGCACGGGCCTTGCAGGGAAAGGCTACACCTTC. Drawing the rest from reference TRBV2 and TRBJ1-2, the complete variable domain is EPEVTQTPSHQVTQMGQEVILRCVPISNHLYFYWYRQILGQKVEFLVSFYNNEISEKSEIFDDQFSVERPDGSNFTLKIRSTKLEDSAMYFCASTGLAGKGYTFGSGTRLTVV.

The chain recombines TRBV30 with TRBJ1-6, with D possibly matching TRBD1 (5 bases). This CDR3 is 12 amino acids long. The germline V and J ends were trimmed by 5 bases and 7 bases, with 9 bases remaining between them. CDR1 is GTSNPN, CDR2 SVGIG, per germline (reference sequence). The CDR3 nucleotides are TGTGCCTGGGACAGTTTGAATTCACCCCTCCACTTT. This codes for CAWDSLNSPLHF.

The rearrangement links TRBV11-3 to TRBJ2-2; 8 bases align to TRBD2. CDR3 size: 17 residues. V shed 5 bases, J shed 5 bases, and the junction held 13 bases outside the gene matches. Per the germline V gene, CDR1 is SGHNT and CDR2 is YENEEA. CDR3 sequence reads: CASSPTMSGRETGELFF. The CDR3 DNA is TGTGCCAGCAGCCCAACTATGAGCGGGAGAGAAACCGGGGAGCTGTTTTTT.

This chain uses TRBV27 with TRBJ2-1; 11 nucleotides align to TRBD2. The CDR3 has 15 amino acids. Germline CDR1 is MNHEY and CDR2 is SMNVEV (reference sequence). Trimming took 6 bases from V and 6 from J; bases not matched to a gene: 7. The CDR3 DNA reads TGTGCCAGCAGGTTAGCGGGAGGGCCTTTCAATGAGCAGTTCTTC. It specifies CASRLAGGPFNEQFF.

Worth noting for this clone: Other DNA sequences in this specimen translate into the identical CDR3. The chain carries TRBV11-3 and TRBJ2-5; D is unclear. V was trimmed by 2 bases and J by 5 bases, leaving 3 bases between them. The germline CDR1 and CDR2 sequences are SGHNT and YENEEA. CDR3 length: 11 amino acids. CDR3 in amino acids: CASSLLETQYF. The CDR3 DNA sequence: TGTGCCAGCAGCTTACTCGAGACCCAGTACTTC.

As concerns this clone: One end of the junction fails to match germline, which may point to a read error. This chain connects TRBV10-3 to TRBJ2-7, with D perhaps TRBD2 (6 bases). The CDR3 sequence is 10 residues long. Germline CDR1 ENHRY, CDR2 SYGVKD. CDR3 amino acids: CATRLEGWNF. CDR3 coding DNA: TGTGCCACCCGGTTGGAGGGCTGGAACTTC.

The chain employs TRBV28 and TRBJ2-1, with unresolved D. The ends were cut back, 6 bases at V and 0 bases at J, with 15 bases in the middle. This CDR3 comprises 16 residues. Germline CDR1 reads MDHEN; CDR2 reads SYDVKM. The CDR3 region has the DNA TGTGCCAGCAGCACGCCGACTCTAAGCTCCTACAATGAGCAGTTCTTC. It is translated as CASSTPTLSSYNEQFF.

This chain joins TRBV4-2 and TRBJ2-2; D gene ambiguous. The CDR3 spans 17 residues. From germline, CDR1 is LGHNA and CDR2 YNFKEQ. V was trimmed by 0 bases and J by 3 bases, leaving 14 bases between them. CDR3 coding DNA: TGTGCCAGCAGCCAAGATAATGGCGGCGCGGACACCGGGGAGCTGTTTTTT. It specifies CASSQDNGGADTGELFF.

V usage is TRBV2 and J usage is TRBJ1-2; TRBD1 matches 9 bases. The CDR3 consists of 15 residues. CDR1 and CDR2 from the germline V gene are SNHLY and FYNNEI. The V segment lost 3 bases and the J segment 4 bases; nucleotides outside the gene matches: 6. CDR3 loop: CASSEGGQGVYGYTF. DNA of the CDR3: TGTGCCAGCAGTGAGGGGGGACAGGGCGTCTATGGCTACACCTTC.

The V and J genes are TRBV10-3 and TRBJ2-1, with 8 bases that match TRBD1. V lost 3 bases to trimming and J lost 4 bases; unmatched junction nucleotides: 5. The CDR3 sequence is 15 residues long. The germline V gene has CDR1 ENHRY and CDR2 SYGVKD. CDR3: CAISDPGQVYNEQFF. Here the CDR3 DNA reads TGTGCCATCAGTGATCCGGGACAGGTTTACAATGAGCAGTTCTTC.

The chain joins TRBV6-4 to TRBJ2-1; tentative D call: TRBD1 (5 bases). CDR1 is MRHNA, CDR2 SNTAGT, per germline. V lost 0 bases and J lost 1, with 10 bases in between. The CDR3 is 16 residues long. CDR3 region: CASSDSGKGSYNEQFF. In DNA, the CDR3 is TGTGCCAGCAGTGACTCGGGAAAGGGGTCCTACAATGAGCAGTTCTTC.

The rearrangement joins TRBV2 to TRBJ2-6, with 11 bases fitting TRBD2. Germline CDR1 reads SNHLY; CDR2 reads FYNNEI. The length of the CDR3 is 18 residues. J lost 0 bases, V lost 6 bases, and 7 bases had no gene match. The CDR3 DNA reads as TGTGCCAGCAGACAAACTAGCGGGAGTGTCTCTGGGGCCAACGTCCTGACTTTC. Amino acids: CASRQTSGSVSGANVLTF. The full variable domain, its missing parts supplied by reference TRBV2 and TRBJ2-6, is EPEVTQTPSHQVTQMGQEVILRCVPISNHLYFYWYRQILGQKVEFLVSFYNNEISEKSEIFDDQFSVERPDGSNFTLKIRSTKLEDSAMYFCASRQTSGSVSGANVLTFGAGSRLTVL.

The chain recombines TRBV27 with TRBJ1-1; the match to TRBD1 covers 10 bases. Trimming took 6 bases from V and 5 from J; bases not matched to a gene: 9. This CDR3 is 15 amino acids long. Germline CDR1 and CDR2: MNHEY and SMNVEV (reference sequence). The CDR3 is CASRSDRGRVTEAFF. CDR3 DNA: TGTGCCAGCAGATCGGACAGGGGGAGGGTGACTGAAGCTTTCTTT.

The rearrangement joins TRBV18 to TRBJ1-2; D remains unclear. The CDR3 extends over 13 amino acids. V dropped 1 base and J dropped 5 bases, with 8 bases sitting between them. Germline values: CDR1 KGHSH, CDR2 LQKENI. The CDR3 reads CASSPRREYGYTF. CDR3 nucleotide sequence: TGTGCCAGCTCACCACGAAGAGAGTATGGCTACACCTTC.

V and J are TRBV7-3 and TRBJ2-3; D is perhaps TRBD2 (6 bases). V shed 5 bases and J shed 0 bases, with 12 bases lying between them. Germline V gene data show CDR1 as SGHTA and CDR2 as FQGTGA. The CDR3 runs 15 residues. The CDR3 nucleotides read TGTGCCAGCAGCGGGGGGACCCCTAGCACAGATACGCAGTATTTT. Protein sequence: CASSGGTPSTDTQYF.

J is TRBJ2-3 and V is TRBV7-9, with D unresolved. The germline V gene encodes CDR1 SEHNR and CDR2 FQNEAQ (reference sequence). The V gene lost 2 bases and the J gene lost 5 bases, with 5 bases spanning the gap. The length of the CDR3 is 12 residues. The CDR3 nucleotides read TGTGCCAGCAGCTTATCTATAGATACGCAGTATTTT. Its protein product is CASSLSIDTQYF.

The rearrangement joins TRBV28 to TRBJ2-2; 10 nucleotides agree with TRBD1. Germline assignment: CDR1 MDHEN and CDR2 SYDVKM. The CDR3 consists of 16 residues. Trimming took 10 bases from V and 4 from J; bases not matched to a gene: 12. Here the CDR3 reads CATFRDRGRTTGELFF. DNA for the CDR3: TGTGCCACCTTCCGGGACAGGGGACGGACCACCGGGGAGCTGTTTTTT.

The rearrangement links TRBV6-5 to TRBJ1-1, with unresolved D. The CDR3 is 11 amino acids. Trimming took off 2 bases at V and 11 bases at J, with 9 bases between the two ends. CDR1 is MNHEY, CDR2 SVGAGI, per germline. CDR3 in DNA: TGTGCCAGCAGTTACGTTTTCCAGGCTTTCTTT. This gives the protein CASSYVFQAFF.